Listed below are T cell receptor beta chains from one sample, sequenced in a study of shared clonotypes between healthy human individuals. Clones were read by immunoSEQ multiplex PCR, and TCRdb kept only the in-frame ones, dropping some. The sample yields roughly 570,000 clones, roughly 98% seen once. Sequencing was carried out using naive CD8+ T cells sorted from blood. Receptors were obtained from a man aged 25 to 40 in good health. Both conserved end residues are part of each CDR3. D genes are given only for firm matches. Where a row states a size, it is once, few, many or the class of an expanded clone; other rows omit it.

V,J,size,D,DNA,CDR3
TRBV27,TRBJ2-1,.,.,TGTGCCAATACCGTAGCGCGAAGCTCCTACAATGAGCAGTTCTTC,CANTVARSSYNEQFF
TRBV18,TRBJ2-7,.,.,TGTGCCAGCTCACCACAGGGGGACCCCTACGAGCAGTACTTC,CASSPQGDPYEQYF
TRBV6-6,TRBJ2-1,.,TRBD1,TGTGCCAGCAGTTTCGGACAGGCCGAGCAGTTCTTC,CASSFGQAEQFF
TRBV27,TRBJ1-5,.,TRBD1,TGTGCCAGCAGTCCGGGGACAGGAGATCAGCCCCAGCATTTT,CASSPGTGDQPQHF
TRBV15,TRBJ1-5,.,.,TGTGCCACCAGCAGAGGCCCAGACAATCAGCCCCAGCATTTT,CATSRGPDNQPQHF
TRBV29-1,TRBJ2-7,.,.,TGCAGCGTTGCCCGATTCCGGGACGAGCAGTACTTC,CSVARFRDEQYF
TRBV14,TRBJ2-7,.,TRBD2,TGTGCCAGCAGCCAAACCGGGACACGGGAGGGGCAGTACTTC,CASSQTGTREGQYF
TRBV11-2,TRBJ2-7,.,TRBD2,TGTGCCAGCAGCTACAGGCCGGGACTAGCTGGGAGCGAGCAGTACTTC,CASSYRPGLAGSEQYF
TRBV7-8,TRBJ2-1,.,.,TGTGCCAGCAGCTTAGCGCCGGGGGTAGTTACCTACAATGAGCAGTTCTTC,CASSLAPGVVTYNEQFF
TRBV19,TRBJ2-3,once,TRBD2,TGTGCCAGTAGGCCACTAGCGGGTGCGCCGGCGGATACGCAGTATTTT,CASRPLAGAPADTQYF
TRBV5-4,TRBJ2-3,.,.,TGTGCCAGCAGCTCGGAGGGCCTAGGGGATACGCAGTATTTT,CASSSEGLGDTQYF
TRBV11-3,TRBJ2-1,.,.,TGTGCCAGCAGCATTGACGGGAGCTCCTACAATGAGCAGTTCTTC,CASSIDGSSYNEQFF
TRBV14,TRBJ2-2,.,.,TGTGCCAGCAGTCCCGCGGGACGGCGGACCTACACCGGGGAGCTGTTTTTT,CASSPAGRRTYTGELFF
TRBV5-4,TRBJ2-2,once,.,TGTGCCAGCAGCTTCGGCGGGGCCGGGGAGCTGTTTTTT,CASSFGGAGELFF
TRBV5-6,TRBJ1-1,.,TRBD1,TGTGCCAGCAGCACCGACAGGGGCACCGGTGAAGCTTTCTTT,CASSTDRGTGEAFF
TRBV11-2,TRBJ2-1,.,TRBD2,TGTGCCAGTAGTCTACTAGCGGGAGATCTCTACAATGAGCAGTTCTTC,CASSLLAGDLYNEQFF
TRBV6-5,TRBJ2-7,.,TRBD2,TGTGCCAGCAGGGCCCGATCCGGGGGGGACGAGCAGTACTTC,CASRARSGGDEQYF
TRBV5-1,TRBJ1-2,.,.,TGCGCCAGCAGCCCCAAAGGACCCTCAGGCTACACCTTC,CASSPKGPSGYTF
TRBV11-2,TRBJ2-1,.,.,TGTGCCAGCCTTGGACCCCGCCGGGCCTCCCCCCCAAATGAGCAGTTCTTC,CASLGPRRASPPNEQFF
TRBV29-1,TRBJ2-1,.,.,TGCAGCGTGGACGGGACACCTACCTACAATGAGCAGTTCTTC,CSVDGTPTYNEQFF
TRBV2,TRBJ2-5,.,TRBD2,TGTGCCAGCAGGGCCCTAGCGGGAGGGCCAGAGACCCAGTACTTC,CASRALAGGPETQYF
TRBV14,TRBJ2-7,.,.,TGTGCCAGCAGCAACACCGTCTACTACGAGCAGTACTTC,CASSNTVYYEQYF
TRBV6-5,TRBJ2-1,.,TRBD1,TGTGCCAGCAGTTACTCGACAGGGGGTGAGCAGTTCTTC,CASSYSTGGEQFF
TRBV6-6,TRBJ2-5,.,.,TGTGCCAGCAGTTGGTCCAAAGTAGAGACCCAGTACTTC,CASSWSKVETQYF
TRBV7-9,TRBJ2-5,.,.,TGTGCCAGCAGCTTAGACGAAGGGCCGTACCAAGAGACCCAGTACTTC,CASSLDEGPYQETQYF
TRBV11-1,TRBJ2-5,once,.,TGTGCCAGCAGCTTAGCGGGGGGATACCCAGGGAACCAAGAGACCCAGTACTTC,CASSLAGGYPGNQETQYF
TRBV2,TRBJ2-7,.,TRBD1,TGTGCCAGCAGTGATCCGGGACAGGGTTCCTACGAGCAGTACTTC,CASSDPGQGSYEQYF
TRBV28,TRBJ2-1,.,.,TGTGCCAGCAGTTTCTCCCGGGGCGATGAGCAGTTCTTC,CASSFSRGDEQFF
TRBV27,TRBJ2-7,.,.,TGTGCCAGCAGTCGGGGGACAAACGTTTACGAGCAGTACTTC,CASSRGTNVYEQYF
TRBV5-4,TRBJ1-5,.,.,TGTGCCAGCAGCGCCGGGCCCGAGGGTGCTCAGCCCCAGCATTTT,CASSAGPEGAQPQHF
TRBV7-8,TRBJ2-7,.,.,TGTGCCAGCAGCTTAGGTAGGGACGCGAGGTCGAGGCTGTCCTACGAGCAGTACTTC,CASSLGRDARSRLSYEQYF
TRBV11-3,TRBJ2-3,.,.,TGTGCCAGCAGCCCGGGACGGGAAGATACGCAGTATTTT,CASSPGREDTQYF
TRBV15,TRBJ2-5,.,.,TGTGCCACCAGCAGAGCTAGCAGGGGACAAGAGACCCAGTACTTC,CATSRASRGQETQYF
TRBV27,TRBJ2-7,.,TRBD2,TGTGCCAGCAGTCAAAGGACTAGCGGGAGCTACGAGCAGTACTTC,CASSQRTSGSYEQYF
TRBV7-6,TRBJ2-7,once,TRBD1,TGTGCCAGCAGCTGGGGACAGGACCTCTACGAGCAGTACTTC,CASSWGQDLYEQYF
TRBV7-9,TRBJ2-7,.,TRBD2,TGTGCCAGCAGCCCAAGGGTCGCGGGAGGGGTCTACGAGCAGTACTTC,CASSPRVAGGVYEQYF
TRBV11-2,TRBJ2-3,.,TRBD2,TGTGCCAGCATCGTAGGGAGGGCTAGCGGGAGGACAGATACGCAGTATTTT,CASIVGRASGRTDTQYF
TRBV11-2,TRBJ2-1,.,.,TGTGCCAGCAGCGTCGTCGGAAGAAACAATGAGCAGTTCTTC,CASSVVGRNNEQFF
TRBV27,TRBJ2-7,.,TRBD1,TGTGCCAGCAGTTCTCAAACAGGGGGCGGCGAGCAGTACTTC,CASSSQTGGGEQYF
TRBV5-4,TRBJ2-1,.,TRBD2,TGTGCCAGCAGTTCGGGACTAGCGGGAGGGGTTGAGCAGTTCTTC,CASSSGLAGGVEQFF
TRBV5-4,TRBJ2-1,.,.,TGTGCCAGCAGCTTGGCGGTTGGTGGGCTTTACAATGAGCAGTTCTTC,CASSLAVGGLYNEQFF
TRBV5-1,TRBJ2-3,.,TRBD2,TGCGCCAGCAGCCATCCGAGGACTAGTGGGGCAGATACGCAGTATTTT,CASSHPRTSGADTQYF
TRBV9,TRBJ2-1,.,.,TGTGCCAGCGGGTCGGTGGCAGGTCAAACCTACAATGAGCAGTTCTTC,CASGSVAGQTYNEQFF
TRBV28,TRBJ1-1,once,.,TGTGCCAGCAGTCCTGACTCCGCCGGGGGGAACACTGAAGCTTTCTTT,CASSPDSAGGNTEAFF
TRBV5-1,TRBJ2-1,.,.,TGCGCCAGCAGCTTGTTTGACACCGGCAATGAGCAGTTCTTC,CASSLFDTGNEQFF